This TCR beta chain was captured in a study of blood T cell repertoires in COVID-19. Study-level information: Sources were T cells, B-cell-depleted T cells, or PBMCs; the material itself was cDNA or gDNA.

Original analysis: How many nucleated cells were present was estimated from reference gene primer amplification. Assay used: immunoSEQ multiplex PCR; TCRdb lists only in-frame clones, some missing. The V and J calls and clone size were taken over from that table, and D and trimming were inferred from the DNA. The sample has around 250,000 clones, approximately 85% seen once. Germline CDR1 reads MNHEY; CDR2 reads SMNVEV (reference sequence). CDR3 length equals 15 residues. V dropped 5 bases and J dropped 6 bases, with 14 bases sitting between them. The TCR originated in a woman aged 45-60 years who had recovered from COVID-19. The J gene is TRBJ1-6, the V gene TRBV27; tentatively, D is TRBD1 (6 bases). The sequencing input was PBMCs or T cells enriched from blood (not recorded which). CDR3 protein: CASSPAGAANSPLHF. In nucleotides, the CDR3 is TGTGCCAGCAGTCCAGCGGGGGCAGCTAATTCACCCCTCCACTTT.